These 27 T cell receptor beta chains share one sample of origin, sequenced in a study of radiotherapy plus CTLA-4 blockade in lung cancer. Only in-frame clones appear in the TCRdb table, and some are missing; sequencing was by immunoSEQ multiplex PCR. The repertoire holds 52,000 or so clones, with around 85% as singletons. The sequences come from peripheral blood, collected from a patient treated with radiotherapy plus ipilimumab. The receptors come from a human donor with non-small cell lung cancer who had a partial response to radiotherapy plus ipilimumab.

This clone was seen more than once but under ten times. The chain carries TRBV7-3 and TRBJ1-5; TRBD1 agrees at 8 bases. The CDR3 runs to 14 residues. Trimming cost V 5 bases and J 2 bases; bases outside gene matches: 2. Germline-derived CDR1 and CDR2 are SGHTA and FQGTGA. CDR3 DNA: TGTGCCAGCAGCCCGACAGGGGGCAATCAGCCCCAGCATTTT. This gives the protein CASSPTGGNQPQHF.

This clone occurred a few times. The CDR3 protein is CASSAVSGTTGELFF. The CDR3 DNA follows: TGTGCCAGCAGTGCAGTTAGCGGGACAACCGGGGAGCTGTTTTTT. The chain combines TRBV9 with TRBJ2-2; TRBD2 agrees at 8 bases. This CDR3 has 15 amino acids. Trimming cost V 5 bases and J 5 bases; bases outside gene matches: 8. CDR1 SGDLS and CDR2 YYNGEE come from the germline V gene.

The gene calls are TRBV11-1 and TRBJ1-1, with D possibly matching TRBD1 (6 bases). The CDR3 sequence is 13 residues long. V lost 1 base and J lost 7, with 10 bases in between. Looked up from germline, CDR1 is SGHAT and CDR2 is FQDESV (reference sequence). CDR3 in amino acids: CASSLGGHSEAFF. DNA of the CDR3: TGTGCCAGCAGCTTAGGGGGGCACAGTGAAGCTTTCTTT.

The rearrangement joins TRBV14 to TRBJ2-3; weak D call: TRBD1 (6 bases). V lost 3 bases to trimming and J lost 0 bases, with 10 bases between them. The CDR3 extends over 15 amino acids. The germline V gene encodes CDR1 SGHDN and CDR2 FVKESK. The CDR3 sequence: CASSQTGQSTDTQYF. The CDR3 DNA reads TGTGCCAGCAGCCAGACAGGTCAGAGCACAGATACGCAGTATTTT.

This chain connects TRBV6-5 to TRBJ2-5; D ambiguous. The germline V gene encodes CDR1 MNHEY and CDR2 SVGAGI. V dropped 11 bases and J dropped 5 bases, with 9 bases sitting between them. The CDR3 sequence is 10 residues long. CDR3 DNA: TGTGCCGCCGCCAGGGAGACCCAGTACTTC. Protein: CAAARETQYF.

This chain connects TRBV6-1 to TRBJ2-7, with 8 bases fitting TRBD1. There are 15 residues in the CDR3. Germline loops: CDR1 MNHNS, CDR2 SASEGT. V lost 6 bases to trimming and J lost 6 bases; unmatched junction nucleotides: 13. The CDR3 reads CASRELRQGLGEQYF. The CDR3 coding sequence is TGTGCCAGCAGGGAACTTCGACAGGGGTTAGGCGAGCAGTACTTC.

The genes are TRBV7-2 and TRBJ1-1; 8 bases agree with TRBD1. This CDR3 has 15 amino acids. The germline CDR1 and CDR2 sequences are SGHTA and FQGNSA. J lost 6 bases, V lost 5 bases, and 11 bases had no gene match. In nucleotides, the CDR3 is TGTGCCAGCAGCCCCCGACAGGGGTTGGAGGCTGAAGCTTTCTTT. Translated: CASSPRQGLEAEAFF.

This rearrangement joins TRBV9 to TRBJ1-6; 12 bases are a match to TRBD1. Per germline, CDR1 SGDLS and CDR2 YYNGEE. The CDR3 is made up of 16 amino acids. The J segment lost 9 bases and the V segment lost 5 bases, leaving 9 bases of the junction unmatched. CDR3 coding DNA: TGTGCCAGCAGTCTTGGGACAGGGGGCACGGGTTCACCCCTCCACTTT. Translating it yields CASSLGTGGTGSPLHF.

The chain employs TRBV6-6 and TRBJ2-3, with TRBD2 as a possible D gene (5 bases). Deletions cut 7 bases from V and 1 base from J, with 9 bases between. The CDR3 sequence is 13 residues long. The germline V gene has CDR1 MNHNY and CDR2 SVGAGI (reference sequence). CDR3 region: CASKAAGTDTQYF. As DNA, the CDR3 is TGTGCCAGCAAAGCGGCCGGCACAGATACGCAGTATTTT.

In its sample, this clone was seen once. The genes are TRBV6-5 and TRBJ2-7, with TRBD1 identical over 10 bases. The CDR3 runs to 14 residues. Germline V gene data show CDR1 as MNHEY and CDR2 as SVGAGI. V was pared by 5 bases and J by 4 bases, with 5 bases of the junction left unmatched. The CDR3 bases are TGTGCCAGCAGTAAGGGACAGGGGTTTTACGAGCAGTACTTC. Protein product: CASSKGQGFYEQYF.

The V call is TRBV4-3, the J call TRBJ2-5, with TRBD1 as a possible D gene (5 bases). CDR3 size: 16 residues. Trimming removed 4 bases from V and 2 bases from J, with 17 bases in between. The germline CDR1 and CDR2 sequences are LGHNA and YSLEER. CDR3 in DNA: TGCGCCAGCAGCCCCCAGCATGGGGCATTACAAGAGACCCAGTACTTC. Its protein is CASSPQHGALQETQYF.

J is TRBJ2-5 and V is TRBV9; TRBD2 aligns across 16 bases. The CDR3 is 16 amino acids. Germline trimming cut 4 bases from V and 5 bases from J; bases unmatched to any gene: 5. The germline gives CDR1 SGDLS, CDR2 YYNGEE. DNA of the CDR3: TGTGCCAGCAGCCCCGGGACTAGCGGGGGGGATGAGACCCAGTACTTC. Translating it yields CASSPGTSGGDETQYF.

The chain is built from TRBV6-6 and TRBJ2-2; weak D call: TRBD1 (6 bases). V was trimmed by 11 bases and J by 5 bases, leaving 15 bases between them. CDR3 length: 13 amino acids. CDR1 and CDR2 from the germline V gene are MNHNY and SVGAGI (reference sequence). CDR3 DNA: TGTGCCGCCCAGGGGCTTCAAACCGGGGAGCTGTTTTTT. Residues: CAAQGLQTGELFF.

This clone was counted a few times. J is TRBJ2-5 and V is TRBV11-2, with 8 bases identical to TRBD1. The CDR3 covers 15 residues. Germline values: CDR1 SGHAT, CDR2 FQNNGV. V lost 5 bases and J lost 5; bases outside the gene matches: 10. The DNA for the CDR3 is TGTGCCAGCAGCCTCAGGACAGGGACGATGGAGACCCAGTACTTC. It translates to CASSLRTGTMETQYF.

The chain joins TRBV7-2 to TRBJ1-1; D is uncertain. This CDR3 spans 13 amino acids. In germline, CDR1 is SGHTA, CDR2 FQGNSA. V was cut by 5 bases and J by 5 bases, with 12 bases left in between. The DNA of the CDR3 is TGTGCCAGCAGCCCCCGAAGAGAGACTGAAGCTTTCTTT. This codes for CASSPRRETEAFF.

The gene calls are TRBV7-8 and TRBJ2-7, with 8 nucleotides matching TRBD2. Per germline, CDR1 SGHVS and CDR2 FQNEAQ. The CDR3 covers 14 residues. The V gene end was trimmed by 4 bases and the J gene end by 6 bases; junction bases not matched to a gene: 8. CDR3 sequence reads: CASSSGGLVAEQYF. CDR3 sequence (DNA): TGTGCCAGCAGCTCGGGGGGGCTCGTAGCCGAGCAGTACTTC.

This clone was detected a few times. The V and J genes are TRBV5-1 and TRBJ2-3, with 7 bases aligning to TRBD2. The trim removed 6 bases at V and 0 bases at J, leaving 7 bases unmatched. Per the germline V gene, CDR1 is SGHRS and CDR2 is YFSETQ. CDR3 length: 15 amino acids. The CDR3 loop reads CASTTGRYSTDTQYF. For the CDR3, the DNA is TGCGCCAGCACGACCGGGAGGTACAGCACAGATACGCAGTATTTT.

The J gene is TRBJ2-1, the V gene TRBV19; TRBD2 agrees at 9 bases. Germline assignment: CDR1 LNHDA and CDR2 SQIVND (reference sequence). The CDR3 totals 14 residues. V was clipped by 6 bases and J by 5 bases; unmatched bases: 5. The CDR3 sequence: CASSPGLAHNEQFF. The CDR3 DNA is TGTGCCAGTAGCCCGGGACTAGCTCACAATGAGCAGTTCTTC.

The rearrangement links TRBV15 to TRBJ2-2; D possibly corresponds to TRBD1 (5 bases). This CDR3 has 16 residues. V shed 5 bases and J shed 4 bases, with 17 bases lying between them. Germline V CDR1 and CDR2: LNHNV, YYDKDF (reference sequence). In DNA form, the CDR3 reads TGTGCCACCAGCCCCGAACGGCCTCAGGGCACCGGGGAGCTGTTTTTT. Translating gives CATSPERPQGTGELFF.

The chain recombines TRBV5-4 with TRBJ2-2; 8 bases line up with TRBD2. The CDR3 is made up of 16 amino acids. The trim removed 6 bases at V and 4 bases at J, leaving 11 bases unmatched. The V gene's germline CDR1 is SGHNT and CDR2 YYREEE (reference sequence). The CDR3 loop is CASTTVGTRITGELFF. DNA of the CDR3: TGTGCCAGCACCACGGTCGGGACTAGGATCACCGGGGAGCTGTTTTTT.

The rearrangement links TRBV10-3 to TRBJ1-5; 11 bases map to TRBD1. The germline V gene has CDR1 ENHRY and CDR2 SYGVKD. Unmatched junction bases numbered 2, after V lost 6 bases and J lost 4 bases. The CDR3 is made up of 14 amino acids. CDR3: CAISGTGGNQPQHF. The CDR3 bases are TGTGCCATCAGCGGGACAGGGGGTAATCAGCCCCAGCATTTT.

This chain links TRBV9 with TRBJ2-2; unclear D gene. CDR1 and CDR2 from the germline V gene are SGDLS and YYNGEE. Between the trimmed V and J ends, which lost 4 bases and 7 bases, there was a span of 8 bases. The CDR3 spans 12 residues. Written as DNA, the CDR3 is TGTGCCAGCAGCCCCCAGTTCGGGGAGCTGTTTTTT. Encoded protein: CASSPQFGELFF.

The V call is TRBV9, the J call TRBJ1-4; D ambiguous. This CDR3 contains 14 residues. Trimming took 0 bases from V and 5 from J, leaving 8 bases between them. From germline, CDR1 is SGDLS and CDR2 YYNGEE. CDR3 in DNA: TGTGCCAGCAGCGTAGACAGCTTGAATGAAAAACTGTTTTTT. This codes for CASSVDSLNEKLFF.

V is TRBV9 and J is TRBJ1-2, with TRBD1 identical over 7 bases. Trimming at V came to 4 bases and at J to 4 bases, leaving 10 bases not matched to a gene. The CDR3 runs 15 residues. The germline gives CDR1 SGDLS, CDR2 YYNGEE. The chain's CDR3 is CASSPSGQASYGYTF. As DNA, the CDR3 is TGTGCCAGCAGCCCGAGCGGACAGGCTTCCTATGGCTACACCTTC. The whole variable domain, remainder taken from reference TRBV9 and TRBJ1-2, is DSGVTQTPKHLITATGQRVTLRCSPRSGDLSVYWYQQSLDQGLQFLIQYYNGEERAKGNILERFSAQQFPDLHSELNLSSLELGDSALYFCASSPSGQASYGYTFGSGTRLTVV.

The V and J genes are TRBV6-5 and TRBJ2-7; D is uncertain. CDR3 length: 14 amino acids. Trimming removed 6 bases at V and 0 bases at J, with 12 bases between. CDR1 is MNHEY and CDR2 is SVGAGI in the germline V gene. The CDR3 loop is CASSLQASSYEQYF. The CDR3 nucleotides are TGTGCCAGCAGCCTCCAAGCTTCCTCCTACGAGCAGTACTTC.

The chain uses TRBV5-1 and TRBJ2-3, with 7 bases fitting TRBD2. Per the germline V gene, CDR1 is SGHRS and CDR2 is YFSETQ. The CDR3 covers 12 residues. Unmatched junction bases numbered 7, after V lost 0 bases and J lost 15 bases. The CDR3, as DNA: TGCGCCAGCAGCTTGGTCGGGGGGTCAATATATTTT. It codes for CASSLVGGSIYF. Using reference TRBV5-1 and TRBJ2-3 for the parts outside the CDR3, the full variable domain is KAGVTQTPRYLIKTRGQQVTLSCSPISGHRSVSWYQQTPGQGLQFLFEYFSETQRNKGNFPGRFSGRQFSNSRSEMNVSTLELGDSALYLCASSLVGGSIYFGPGTRLTVL.

This sequence joins TRBV10-3 and TRBJ1-1; TRBD1 matches at 7 bases. Germline values: CDR1 ENHRY, CDR2 SYGVKD. The trim removed 3 bases at V and 1 base at J, leaving 5 bases unmatched. CDR3 size: 15 residues. In DNA form, the CDR3 reads TGTGCCATCAGTGACCAGGGACAGCAGAACACTGAAGCTTTCTTT. The encoded protein is CAISDQGQQNTEAFF.